The 16 T cell receptor beta chains below come from one sample, sequenced in a study of cytomegalovirus exposure and HLA in healthy donors. PCR involved 60 Vbeta and 13 Jbeta primers. Sequencing was performed with immunoSEQ multiplex PCR; in TCRdb, only in-frame clones are kept and a portion is missing. Its listing shows over 30,000 clones. Sequencing input: PBMCs. These receptors all come from a woman aged 40-49 years in good health and CMV-seropositive.

The chain links TRBV11-2 to TRBJ2-1; no clear D gene. The germline V gene has CDR1 SGHAT and CDR2 FQNNGV. The CDR3 spans 12 residues. Trimming took 3 bases from V and 7 from J, leaving 7 bases between them. CDR3 in amino acids: CASSFHFNEQFF. For the CDR3, the DNA is TGTGCCAGCAGCTTCCACTTTAATGAGCAGTTCTTC.

The chain recombines TRBV4-1 with TRBJ1-2; the D gene is possibly TRBD1 (6 bases). This CDR3 comprises 17 residues. Germline lookup yields CDR1 MGHRA and CDR2 YSYEKL. V was pared by 2 bases and J by 7 bases, with 23 bases between. CDR3: CASSQPRGPGAQAGYTF. Written as DNA, the CDR3 is TGCGCCAGCAGCCAACCGAGGGGACCAGGGGCCCAGGCTGGCTACACCTTC.

The chain combines TRBV19 with TRBJ2-7; 9 nucleotides line up with TRBD1. The junction had 6 bases not matched to a gene; V was cut back by 5 bases and J by 7 bases. Germline assignment: CDR1 LNHDA and CDR2 SQIVND (reference sequence). This CDR3 is built from 13 residues. CDR3 sequence: CASSPGQGLEQYF. In DNA, the CDR3 is TGTGCCAGTAGTCCAGGACAGGGGTTAGAGCAGTACTTC.

The V call is TRBV6-5, the J call TRBJ1-5; no firm D call. Trimming left V 4 bases short and J 11 bases short, with 9 bases between. The CDR3 has 11 residues. Germline assignment: CDR1 MNHEY and CDR2 SVGAGI. The chain's CDR3 is CASSSRGAQHF. The CDR3 nucleotides are TGTGCCAGCAGTTCCCGCGGGGCCCAGCATTTT.

This chain joins TRBV5-4 and TRBJ2-7; 8 positions match TRBD2. Per the germline V gene, CDR1 is SGHNT and CDR2 is YYREEE (reference sequence). The CDR3 extends over 15 amino acids. J lost 4 bases, V lost 2 bases, and 8 bases had no gene match. The CDR3 spells CASSLVGLAKYEQYF. CDR3 DNA: TGTGCCAGCAGCTTAGTAGGACTAGCAAAATACGAGCAGTACTTC.

The J gene is TRBJ2-3, the V gene TRBV7-3, with TRBD2 identical over 7 bases. The CDR3 is made up of 14 amino acids. Germline assignment: CDR1 SGHTA and CDR2 FQGTGA. Germline trimming cut 5 bases from V and 2 bases from J; bases unmatched to any gene: 4. The CDR3 sequence is CASSPAGVTDTQYF. DNA of the CDR3: TGTGCCAGCAGCCCCGCGGGAGTCACAGATACGCAGTATTTT.

The gene calls are TRBV6-5 and TRBJ2-5; 12 bases are a match to TRBD2. Looked up from germline, CDR1 is MNHEY and CDR2 is SVGAGI. The CDR3 loop spans 14 amino acids. With 5 bases clipped from V and 4 bases from J, the junction kept 2 bases outside the gene matches. CDR3 amino acids: CASSRGLAGETQYF. The CDR3 DNA sequence: TGTGCCAGCAGTCGGGGACTAGCGGGAGAGACCCAGTACTTC.

This clone shows up as medium-sized by frequency. The rearrangement joins TRBV5-4 to TRBJ2-7; 11 bases map to TRBD2. The CDR3 covers 16 residues. From germline, CDR1 is SGHNT and CDR2 YYREEE (reference sequence). V shed 4 bases, J shed 0 bases, and the junction held 6 bases outside the gene matches. CDR3 in amino acids: CASSTPTSGTSYEQYF. CDR3 nucleotides: TGTGCCAGCAGCACCCCGACTAGCGGGACCTCCTACGAGCAGTACTTC.

This chain uses TRBV7-9 with TRBJ2-7; 9 bases map to TRBD1. The germline V gene encodes CDR1 SEHNR and CDR2 FQNEAQ (reference sequence). The junction had 7 bases not matched to a gene; V was cut back by 5 bases and J by 5 bases. The CDR3 is 14 residues long. This CDR3 is CASSPGTGKNEQYF. The CDR3 DNA reads as TGTGCCAGCAGCCCCGGGACAGGGAAAAACGAGCAGTACTTC.

The chain combines TRBV23-1 with TRBJ2-7, with TRBD2 matching 11 bases. TRBV23-1 falls under the ORF class, with uncertain function. Trimming at V came to 0 bases and at J to 4 bases, leaving 8 bases not matched to a gene. The CDR3 is 17 residues long. CDR3 sequence (DNA): TGCGCCAGCAGTCAATCGCGGCTAGCGGGAGGCCTGTACGAGCAGTACTTC. Its protein product is CASSQSRLAGGLYEQYF.

The chain couples TRBV2 to TRBJ1-5; 7 nucleotides agree with TRBD1. There are 13 residues in the CDR3. Germline lookup yields CDR1 SNHLY and CDR2 FYNNEI. Trimming at V came to 6 bases and at J to 5 bases, leaving 4 bases not matched to a gene. The CDR3 reads CASSLQGYQPQHF. CDR3 in DNA: TGTGCCAGCAGCTTACAGGGGTATCAGCCCCAGCATTTT.

With regard to this clone: A junction end diverges from the germline sequence, so it may reflect a read error. V is TRBV6-5 and J is TRBJ2-7; 8 bases are shared with TRBD2. The CDR3 is 14 residues long. Germline V CDR1 and CDR2: MNHEY, SVGAGI. The CDR3 spells CATSRLAGLYGQYF. CDR3 sequence (DNA): TGTGCCACCAGCCGGCTAGCGGGTCTCTACGGGCAGTACTTC.

This chain connects TRBV5-8 to TRBJ1-1, with a weak D call TRBD1 (6 bases). The germline V and J ends were trimmed by 4 bases and 4 bases, with 11 bases remaining between them. This CDR3 is built from 13 residues. Per the germline V gene, CDR1 is SGHTS and CDR2 is YDEGEE. CDR3: CASSTRRGTEAFF. The CDR3 DNA is TGTGCCAGCAGCACCCGCAGGGGCACTGAAGCTTTCTTT. Combining the CDR3 with reference TRBV5-8 and TRBJ1-1 gives the whole variable domain EAGVTQSPTHLIKTRGQQATLRCSPISGHTSVYWYQQALGLGLQFLLWYDEGEERNRGNFPPRFSGRQFPNYSSELNVNALELEDSALYLCASSTRRGTEAFFGQGTRLTVV.

V and J are TRBV7-8 and TRBJ2-5, with D possibly being TRBD2 (5 bases). CDR1 SGHVS and CDR2 FQNEAQ come from the germline V gene. Deletions cut 3 bases from V and 5 bases from J, with 7 bases between. This CDR3 spans 12 amino acids. The CDR3 here is CASSLGSETQYF. CDR3 in DNA: TGTGCCAGCAGCTTGGGGAGCGAGACCCAGTACTTC.

The chain carries TRBV2 and TRBJ2-7; TRBD2 agrees at 12 bases. V shed 6 bases, J shed 6 bases, and the junction held 9 bases outside the gene matches. Germline CDR1 is SNHLY and CDR2 is FYNNEI. This CDR3 has 15 residues. CDR3 bases: TGTGCCAGCAGGGAACTAGCGGGAGGTGCGGGCGAGCAGTACTTC. Residues: CASRELAGGAGEQYF. The full variable domain, rest sourced from reference TRBV2 and TRBJ2-7, is EPEVTQTPSHQVTQMGQEVILRCVPISNHLYFYWYRQILGQKVEFLVSFYNNEISEKSEIFDDQFSVERPDGSNFTLKIRSTKLEDSAMYFCASRELAGGAGEQYFGPGTRLTVT.

V and J are TRBV2 and TRBJ2-3; 7 bases map to TRBD2. The V gene end was trimmed by 5 bases and the J gene end by 1 base; junction bases not matched to a gene: 6. This CDR3 spans 15 amino acids. Per the germline V gene, CDR1 is SNHLY and CDR2 is FYNNEI. DNA of the CDR3: TGTGCCAGCAGTCCTGGGGGGGTTCGCACAGATACGCAGTATTTT. Translation gives CASSPGGVRTDTQYF.